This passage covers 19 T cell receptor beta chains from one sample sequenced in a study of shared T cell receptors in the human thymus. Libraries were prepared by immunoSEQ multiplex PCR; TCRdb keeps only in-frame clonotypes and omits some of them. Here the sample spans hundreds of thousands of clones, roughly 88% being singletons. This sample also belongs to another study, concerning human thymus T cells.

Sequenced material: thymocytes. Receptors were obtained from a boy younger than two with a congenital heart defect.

The DNA of the CDR3 is TGTGCCAGCAGCCCGGGACACCAGAACACCGGGGAGCTGTTTTTT. Translated: CASSPGHQNTGELFF. The V gene is TRBV7-3, the J gene TRBJ2-2; perhaps TRBD1 as D (6 bases). The germline V gene encodes CDR1 SGHTA and CDR2 FQGTGA. V shed 5 bases and J shed 1 base, with 11 bases lying between them. The CDR3 length is 15 residues.

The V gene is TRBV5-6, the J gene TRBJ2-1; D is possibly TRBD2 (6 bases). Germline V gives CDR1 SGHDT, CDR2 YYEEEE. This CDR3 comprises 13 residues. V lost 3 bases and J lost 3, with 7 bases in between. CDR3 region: CASSSTSYNEQFF. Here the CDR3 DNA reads TGTGCCAGCAGCTCGACTAGCTACAATGAGCAGTTCTTC.

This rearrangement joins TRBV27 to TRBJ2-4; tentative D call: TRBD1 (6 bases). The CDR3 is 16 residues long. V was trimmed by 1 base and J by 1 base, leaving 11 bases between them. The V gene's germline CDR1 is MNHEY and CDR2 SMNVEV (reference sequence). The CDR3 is CASSLYGGNAKNIQYF. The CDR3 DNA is TGTGCCAGCAGTTTATATGGGGGCAACGCCAAAAACATTCAGTACTTC.

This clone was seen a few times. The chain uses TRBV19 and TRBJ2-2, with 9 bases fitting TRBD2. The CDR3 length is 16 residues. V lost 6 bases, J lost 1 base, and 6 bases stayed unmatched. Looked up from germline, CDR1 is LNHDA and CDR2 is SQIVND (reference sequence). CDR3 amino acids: CASSGRAGGNTGELFF. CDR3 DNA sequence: TGTGCCAGTAGCGGTCGAGCGGGAGGGAACACCGGGGAGCTGTTTTTT. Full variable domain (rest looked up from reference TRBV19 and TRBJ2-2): DGGITQSPKYLFRKEGQNVTLSCEQNLNHDAMYWYRQDPGQGLRLIYYSQIVNDFQKGDIAEGYSVSREKKESFPLTVTSAQKNPTAFYLCASSGRAGGNTGELFFGEGSRLTVL.

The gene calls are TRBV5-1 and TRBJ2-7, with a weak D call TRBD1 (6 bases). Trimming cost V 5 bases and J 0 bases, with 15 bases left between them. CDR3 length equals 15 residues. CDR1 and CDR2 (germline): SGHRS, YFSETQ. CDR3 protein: CASSSTGFSSYEQYF. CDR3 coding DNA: TGCGCCAGCAGTTCTACAGGGTTTTCCTCCTACGAGCAGTACTTC.

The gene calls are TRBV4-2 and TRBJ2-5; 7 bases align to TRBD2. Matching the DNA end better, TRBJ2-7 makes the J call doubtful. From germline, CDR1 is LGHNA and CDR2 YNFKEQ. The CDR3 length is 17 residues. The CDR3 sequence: CASSQEILANPTYEQYF. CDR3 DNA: TGTGCCAGCAGCCAAGAAATACTAGCGAACCCCACCTACGAGCAGTACTTC.

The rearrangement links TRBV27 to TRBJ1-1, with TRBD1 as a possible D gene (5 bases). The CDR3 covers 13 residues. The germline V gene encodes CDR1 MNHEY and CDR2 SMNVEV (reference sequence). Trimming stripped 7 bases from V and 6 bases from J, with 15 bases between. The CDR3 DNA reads TGTGCCAGCACCAACGGGGGTCGGGCTGAAGCTTTCTTT. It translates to CASTNGGRAEAFF.

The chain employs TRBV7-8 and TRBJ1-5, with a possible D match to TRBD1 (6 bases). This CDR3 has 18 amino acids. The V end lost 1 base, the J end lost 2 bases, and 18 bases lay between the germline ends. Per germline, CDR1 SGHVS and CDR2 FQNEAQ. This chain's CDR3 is CASSLEGRGGEGNQPQHF. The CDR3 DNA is TGTGCCAGCAGCTTAGAGGGGAGAGGGGGTGAGGGCAATCAGCCCCAGCATTTT. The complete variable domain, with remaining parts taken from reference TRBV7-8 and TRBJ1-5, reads GAGVSQSPRYKVAKRGQDVALRCDPISGHVSLFWYQQALGQGPEFLTYFQNEAQLDKSGLPSDRFFAERPEGSVSTLKIQRTQQEDSAVYLCASSLEGRGGEGNQPQHFGDGTRLSIL.

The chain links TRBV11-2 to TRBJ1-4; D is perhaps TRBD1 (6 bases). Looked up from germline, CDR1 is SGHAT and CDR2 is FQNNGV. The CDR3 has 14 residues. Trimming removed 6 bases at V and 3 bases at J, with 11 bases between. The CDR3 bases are TGTGCCAGCAGTTGGGGGCACTCTAATGAAAAACTGTTTTTT. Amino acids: CASSWGHSNEKLFF.

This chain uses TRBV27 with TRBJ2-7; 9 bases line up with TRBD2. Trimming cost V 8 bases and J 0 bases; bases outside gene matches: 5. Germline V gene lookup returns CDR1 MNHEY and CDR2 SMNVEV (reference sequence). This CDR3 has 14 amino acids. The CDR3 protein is CASGGGRASYEQYF. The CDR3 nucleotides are TGTGCCAGCGGAGGCGGGAGGGCCTCCTACGAGCAGTACTTC.

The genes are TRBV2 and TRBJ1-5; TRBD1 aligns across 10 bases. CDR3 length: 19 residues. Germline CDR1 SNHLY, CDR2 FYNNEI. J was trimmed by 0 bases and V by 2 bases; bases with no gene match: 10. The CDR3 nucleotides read TGTGCCAGCAGTGAAATGGGACAGGGGCTGGGGTATAGCAATCAGCCCCAGCATTTT. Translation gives CASSEMGQGLGYSNQPQHF.

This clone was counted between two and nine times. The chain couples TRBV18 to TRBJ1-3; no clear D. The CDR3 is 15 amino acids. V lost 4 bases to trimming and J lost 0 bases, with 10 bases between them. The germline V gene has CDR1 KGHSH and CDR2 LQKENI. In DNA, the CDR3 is TGTGCCAGCTCACTTAACGGGAGCTCTGGAAACACCATATATTTT. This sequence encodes CASSLNGSSGNTIYF.

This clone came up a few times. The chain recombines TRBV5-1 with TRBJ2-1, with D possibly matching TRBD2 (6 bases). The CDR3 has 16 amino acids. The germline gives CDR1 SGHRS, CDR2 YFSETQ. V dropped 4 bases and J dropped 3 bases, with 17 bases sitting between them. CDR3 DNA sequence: TGCGCCAGCAGCGTGGGACTCCAAGAACTCTACAATGAGCAGTTCTTC. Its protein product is CASSVGLQELYNEQFF. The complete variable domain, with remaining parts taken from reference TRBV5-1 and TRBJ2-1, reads KAGVTQTPRYLIKTRGQQVTLSCSPISGHRSVSWYQQTPGQGLQFLFEYFSETQRNKGNFPGRFSGRQFSNSRSEMNVSTLELGDSALYLCASSVGLQELYNEQFFGPGTRLTVL.

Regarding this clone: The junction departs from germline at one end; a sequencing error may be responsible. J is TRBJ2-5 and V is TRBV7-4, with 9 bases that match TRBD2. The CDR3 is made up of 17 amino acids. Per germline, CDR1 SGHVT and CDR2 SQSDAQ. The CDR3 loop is CASSPSRRAGGQGTQYF. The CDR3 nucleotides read TGTGCCAGCAGCCCATCCAGGAGGGCGGGAGGGCAAGGGACCCAGTACTTC.

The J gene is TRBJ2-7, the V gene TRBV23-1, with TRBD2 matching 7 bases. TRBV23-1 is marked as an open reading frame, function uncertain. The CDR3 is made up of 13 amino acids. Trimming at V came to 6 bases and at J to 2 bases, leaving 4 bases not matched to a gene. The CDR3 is CASRLAEPYEQYF. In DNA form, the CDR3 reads TGCGCCAGCAGGCTAGCGGAGCCCTACGAGCAGTACTTC.

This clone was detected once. This CDR3 reads CASSLGGDGEQFF. The DNA of the CDR3 is TGTGCCAGCAGCCTAGGGGGCGATGGGGAGCAGTTCTTC. The chain couples TRBV4-2 to TRBJ2-1, with 7 bases matching TRBD1. Looked up from germline, CDR1 is LGHNA and CDR2 is YNFKEQ. This CDR3 has 13 amino acids. V lost 4 bases, J lost 10 bases, and 7 bases stayed unmatched.

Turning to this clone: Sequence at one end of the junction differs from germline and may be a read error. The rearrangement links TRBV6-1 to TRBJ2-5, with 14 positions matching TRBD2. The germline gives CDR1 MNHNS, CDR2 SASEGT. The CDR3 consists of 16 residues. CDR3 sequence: CASSERRLAGGSSSDF. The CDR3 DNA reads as TGTGCCAGCAGTGAAAGGCGACTAGCGGGAGGGTCCTCTTCTGACTTC.

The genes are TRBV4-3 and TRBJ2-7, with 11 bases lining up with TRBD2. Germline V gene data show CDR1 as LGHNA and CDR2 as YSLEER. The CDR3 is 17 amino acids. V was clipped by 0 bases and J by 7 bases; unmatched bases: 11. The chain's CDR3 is CASSQDRALAGEPEQYF. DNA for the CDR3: TGCGCCAGCAGCCAAGATCGAGCACTAGCGGGAGAACCGGAGCAGTACTTC.

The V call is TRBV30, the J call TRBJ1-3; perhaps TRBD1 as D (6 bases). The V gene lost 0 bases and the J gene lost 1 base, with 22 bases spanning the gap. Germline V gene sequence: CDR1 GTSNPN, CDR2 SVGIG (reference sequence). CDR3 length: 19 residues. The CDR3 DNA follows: TGTGCCTGGAGTGTACGAAGGTCTCGGACAGTCCGGTCTGGAAACACCATATATTTT. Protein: CAWSVRRSRTVRSGNTIYF.